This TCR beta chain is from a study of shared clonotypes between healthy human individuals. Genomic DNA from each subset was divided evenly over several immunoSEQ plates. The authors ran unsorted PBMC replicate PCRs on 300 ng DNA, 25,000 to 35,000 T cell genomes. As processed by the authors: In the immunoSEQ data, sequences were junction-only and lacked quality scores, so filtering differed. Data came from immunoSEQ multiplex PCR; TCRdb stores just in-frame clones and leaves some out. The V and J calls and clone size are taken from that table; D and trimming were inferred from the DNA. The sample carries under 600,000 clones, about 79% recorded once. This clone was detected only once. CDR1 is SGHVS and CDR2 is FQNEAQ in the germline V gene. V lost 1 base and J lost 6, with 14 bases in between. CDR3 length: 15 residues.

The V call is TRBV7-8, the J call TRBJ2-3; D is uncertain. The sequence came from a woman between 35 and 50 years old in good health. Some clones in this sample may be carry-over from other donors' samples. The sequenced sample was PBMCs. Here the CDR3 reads CASSLVPSLRDTQYF. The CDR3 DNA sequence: TGTGCCAGCAGCTTAGTTCCCAGCCTCAGGGATACGCAGTATTTT. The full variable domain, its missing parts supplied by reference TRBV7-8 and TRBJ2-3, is GAGVSQSPRYKVAKRGQDVALRCDPISGHVSLFWYQQALGQGPEFLTYFQNEAQLDKSGLPSDRFFAERPEGSVSTLKIQRTQQEDSAVYLCASSLVPSLRDTQYFGPGTRLTVL.